Detailed here is one TCR beta chain. The antigen is unknown. The PCR ran on 60 Vbeta and 13 Jbeta primers. The data were produced by immunoSEQ multiplex PCR, yet TCRdb's version contains in-frame clones alone and is incomplete. Here the sample spans 240,000 or so clones, about 81% being singletons. The source of the sample is a study of cytomegalovirus exposure and HLA in healthy donors. General study points: A few V segments could not be told apart, such as TRBV6-2 and TRBV6-3, and were left out.

The CDR3 contains 14 residues. The rearrangement links TRBV21-1 to TRBJ2-7; no DNA check was done on the table's D call, TRBD1. TRBV21-1 is an annotated pseudogene. The TCR comes from a woman in her 40s in good health and CMV-seropositive. Sequencing input: PBMCs. CDR3 residues: CASSRRTGRFEQYF. Here the CDR3 DNA reads TGTGCCAGCAGCAGAAGGACAGGGCGCTTCGAGCAGTACTTC.